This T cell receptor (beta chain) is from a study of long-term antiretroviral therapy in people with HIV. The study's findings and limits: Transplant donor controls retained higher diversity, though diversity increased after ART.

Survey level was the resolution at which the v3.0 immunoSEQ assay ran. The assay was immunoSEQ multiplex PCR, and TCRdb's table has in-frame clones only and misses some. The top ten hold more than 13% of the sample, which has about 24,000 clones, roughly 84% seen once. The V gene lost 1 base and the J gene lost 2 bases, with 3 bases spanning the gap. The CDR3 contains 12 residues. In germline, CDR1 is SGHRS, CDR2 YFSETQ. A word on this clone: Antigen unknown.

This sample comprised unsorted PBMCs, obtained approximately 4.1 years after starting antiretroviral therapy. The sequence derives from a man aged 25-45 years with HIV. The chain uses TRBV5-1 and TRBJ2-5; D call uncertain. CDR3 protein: CASSLTQETQYF. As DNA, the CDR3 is TGCGCCAGCAGCTTGACACAAGAGACCCAGTACTTC. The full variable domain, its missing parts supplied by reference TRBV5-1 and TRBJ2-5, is KAGVTQTPRYLIKTRGQQVTLSCSPISGHRSVSWYQQTPGQGLQFLFEYFSETQRNKGNFPGRFSGRQFSNSRSEMNVSTLELGDSALYLCASSLTQETQYFGPGTRLLVL.